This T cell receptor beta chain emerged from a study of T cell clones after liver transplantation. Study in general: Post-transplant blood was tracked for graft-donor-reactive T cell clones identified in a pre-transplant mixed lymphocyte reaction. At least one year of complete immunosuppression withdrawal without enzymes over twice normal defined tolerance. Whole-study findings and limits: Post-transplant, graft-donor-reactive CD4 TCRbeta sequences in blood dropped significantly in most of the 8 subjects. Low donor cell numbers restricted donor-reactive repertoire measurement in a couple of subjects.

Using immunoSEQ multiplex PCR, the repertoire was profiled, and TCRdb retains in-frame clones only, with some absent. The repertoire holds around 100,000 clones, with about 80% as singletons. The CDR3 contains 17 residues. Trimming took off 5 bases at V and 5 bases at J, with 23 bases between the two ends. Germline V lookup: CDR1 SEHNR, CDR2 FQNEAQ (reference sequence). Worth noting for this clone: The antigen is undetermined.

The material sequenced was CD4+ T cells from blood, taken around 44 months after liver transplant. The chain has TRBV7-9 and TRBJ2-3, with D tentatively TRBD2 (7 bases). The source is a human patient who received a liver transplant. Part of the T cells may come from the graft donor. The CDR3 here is CASSPMEGRGQRDTQYF. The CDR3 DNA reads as TGTGCCAGCAGCCCTATGGAGGGGCGGGGGCAAAGAGATACGCAGTATTTT.